This section outlines one T cell receptor beta chain sequence together with its context. This receptor's antigen is unknown. Base-call qualities are not available, and no considerably larger clone is one nucleotide away. The sample's treatment or condition label, in plain terms: in vitro stimulation with specific CMV peptide epitopes to enrich CMV-specific T cells. The data were taken from a study of T cell repertoires in cytomegalovirus infection (dated by TCRdb to about 2019). Concerning the study at large: Alongside well-studied HLA-B-restricted epitopes, the peptide stimulations were aimed at recently identified HLA-C-restricted CMV epitopes, whose presentation resists viral immunomodulation. The HLA type of each donor mattered for the analysis, because public TCR beta signatures pointed to carriage of CMV infection along with the matching HLA type. Study-level results and caveats: In both this cohort and an independent cohort of several hundred donors, the cumulative frequency of public TCR beta family members distinguished carriers of CMV infection plus the relevant HLA type. In the ex vivo response, HLA-C-restricted CMV-specific TCR beta clonotypes were dominant, and in two of eight donors the single most frequent clonotype came from this HLA-C-restricted group.

The data were produced on an Illumina HiSeq 1500. TCRdb's own reprocessing of the public reads used fastp at Q25 and MiXCR and kept productive beta chains. For every CDR3 protein sequence, its rows merge into one entry that carries the most common genes and DNA. This sample holds hundreds of thousands of distinct CDR3 sequences; about two fifths were observed only once. Together, the top ten hold about 45% of the sample. The CDR3 runs 19 residues from the cysteine to the phenylalanine. The kept DNA is CDR3 alone, 57 bases in frame from the first base. The germline ends are 24 bases apart after V is trimmed by 6 bases and J by 0 bases. Taken from the germline V gene, the CDR1 and CDR2 loops are SNHLY and FYNNEI.

The TCR originated in a human donor in good health (CMV status not recorded). Some clones in this sample may be carry-over from other donors' samples. The V and J genes are TRBV2 and TRBJ2-1; possibly the D gene is TRBD2, per 7 matching bases. The sample consisted of cultured PBMCs, taken from culture after CMV antigen stimulation. Read as DNA, the sequence is TGTGCCAGCAGCGCCCCAGCCGGGGGGCCGCTTCTCTCCTACAATGAGCAGTTCTTC. Translated, it gives CASSAPAGGPLLSYNEQFF.